This T cell receptor (beta chain) was sequenced in a study of identical twins. The study's findings and limits: Partly confounded zero-insertion analyses could result from invariant MAIT and iNKT cells.

Comments on this clonotype: Its antigen is unidentified.

TCRdb re-called the 5' RACE reads through MiXCR, storing one row per CDR3 protein. This sample yields around 530,000 distinct CDR3 sequences, of which around 15% are seen a single time; around 0.48% belongs to the top ten. Looked up from germline, CDR1 is SNHLY and CDR2 is FYNNEI. V lost 10 bases, J lost 1 base, and 18 bases lay in between. This CDR3 contains 15 residues. The sample was also linked to a second study, of yellow fever vaccine responses in identical twins.

This receptor was obtained from a woman younger than 30 in good health. The rearrangement uses TRBV2 and TRBJ2-3, with a possible D match to TRBD2 (7 bases). The sample taken for sequencing was CD4+ T cells sorted from blood. DNA of the CDR3: TGTGCCACCAACGGGGGGACACGACGCACAGATACGCAGTATTTT. It encodes CATNGGTRRTDTQYF.